This is a list of T cell receptor beta chains from one sample in a study of cytotoxic CD8 clonotypes in ibrutinib-treated CLL. Measured with immunoSEQ multiplex PCR; TCRdb has only the in-frame clones, and not every one. The data contain 110,000 to 150,000 clones, approximately 80% of them seen just once; the ten biggest clones take up around a quarter. Sequencing was performed on PBMCs, taken after 12 months of ibrutinib treatment. These receptors all come from a human donor with chronic lymphocytic leukemia. CDR3s include the opening cysteine and the closing phenylalanine or tryptophan. Fields, in order: clone size, D gene, V gene, J gene, CDR3 protein, CDR3 DNA. The D gene is left open where the match is weak. A clone size is listed for some rows: how often the clone was seen (once, few, many), or a class if it is expanded.

clone_size: NA; d_call: NA; v_call: TRBV9; j_call: TRBJ1-4; cdr3_aa: CASSVGVQVFEKLFF; cdr3_nt: TGTGCCAGCAGCGTAGGGGTACAGGTTTTCGAAAAACTGTTTTTT
clone_size: NA; d_call: TRBD1; v_call: TRBV19; j_call: TRBJ2-5; cdr3_aa: CASSIAPGQLPRGTQYF; cdr3_nt: TGTGCCAGTAGTATAGCCCCGGGACAGCTTCCCCGGGGTACCCAGTACTTC
clone_size: NA; d_call: NA; v_call: TRBV5-1; j_call: TRBJ2-5; cdr3_aa: CASSFGGDQETQYF; cdr3_nt: TGCGCCAGCAGCTTCGGGGGTGACCAAGAGACCCAGTACTTC
clone_size: NA; d_call: NA; v_call: TRBV28; j_call: TRBJ2-1; cdr3_aa: CASSTPYEQFF; cdr3_nt: TGTGCCAGCAGTACCCCCTATGAGCAGTTCTTC
clone_size: NA; d_call: NA; v_call: TRBV5-4; j_call: TRBJ2-3; cdr3_aa: CASSTTVTDTQYF; cdr3_nt: TGTGCCAGCAGCACGACAGTGACAGATACGCAGTATTTT
clone_size: NA; d_call: NA; v_call: TRBV28; j_call: TRBJ1-2; cdr3_aa: CASTSPLTAYGYTF; cdr3_nt: TGTGCCAGCACCTCGCCGCTAACTGCCTATGGCTACACCTTC
clone_size: NA; d_call: TRBD1; v_call: TRBV27; j_call: TRBJ2-5; cdr3_aa: CASSFHGTGRETQYF; cdr3_nt: TGTGCCAGCAGTTTTCACGGGACAGGGAGGGAGACCCAGTACTTC
clone_size: few; d_call: NA; v_call: TRBV9; j_call: TRBJ2-2; cdr3_aa: CASSVVSGELFF; cdr3_nt: TGTGCCAGCAGCGTAGTTTCCGGGGAGCTGTTTTTT
clone_size: NA; d_call: NA; v_call: TRBV4-1; j_call: TRBJ2-7; cdr3_aa: CASSFFAGYEQYF; cdr3_nt: TGCGCCAGCAGCTTTTTTGCAGGATACGAGCAGTACTTC
clone_size: NA; d_call: NA; v_call: TRBV5-1; j_call: TRBJ1-1; cdr3_aa: CASSLTGTEAFF; cdr3_nt: TGCGCCAGCAGCTTGACCGGGACCGAAGCTTTCTTT
clone_size: NA; d_call: NA; v_call: TRBV16; j_call: TRBJ2-2; cdr3_aa: CASSQASGTGELFF; cdr3_nt: TGTGCCAGCAGCCAAGCGTCGGGCACCGGGGAGCTGTTTTTT
clone_size: NA; d_call: NA; v_call: TRBV18; j_call: TRBJ1-2; cdr3_aa: CASSSDRPTELSGYTF; cdr3_nt: TGTGCCAGCTCATCCGACCGGCCCACTGAACTAAGCGGCTACACCTTC
clone_size: NA; d_call: TRBD2; v_call: TRBV2; j_call: TRBJ2-7; cdr3_aa: CATRLTSGTYEQYF; cdr3_nt: TGTGCCACCCGCTTGACTAGCGGGACCTACGAGCAGTACTTC
clone_size: once; d_call: NA; v_call: TRBV19; j_call: TRBJ2-1; cdr3_aa: CASSIADRSYNEQFF; cdr3_nt: TGTGCCAGTAGTATAGCGGACCGCTCCTACAATGAGCAGTTCTTC
clone_size: NA; d_call: NA; v_call: TRBV4-2; j_call: TRBJ1-2; cdr3_aa: CASSQGGGGNYGYTF; cdr3_nt: TGTGCCAGCAGCCAAGGGGGTGGGGGTAACTATGGCTACACCTTC
clone_size: NA; d_call: NA; v_call: TRBV5-4; j_call: TRBJ1-3; cdr3_aa: CASSLWGNGNTIYF; cdr3_nt: TGTGCCAGCAGCCTGTGGGGGAATGGAAACACCATATATTTT
clone_size: many; d_call: NA; v_call: TRBV28; j_call: TRBJ2-7; cdr3_aa: CASSSGVWASGQYF; cdr3_nt: TGTGCCAGCAGTTCCGGGGTTTGGGCGTCAGGGCAGTACTTC
clone_size: once; d_call: NA; v_call: TRBV30; j_call: TRBJ2-4; cdr3_aa: CAWRRGGGVAKNIQYF; cdr3_nt: TGTGCCTGGAGAAGGGGGGGCGGGGTCGCCAAAAACATTCAGTACTTC
clone_size: NA; d_call: TRBD2; v_call: TRBV11-2; j_call: TRBJ2-7; cdr3_aa: CASSLIVLAGLYEQYF; cdr3_nt: TGTGCCAGCAGCTTAATCGTACTAGCGGGGCTCTACGAGCAGTACTTC
clone_size: NA; d_call: TRBD1; v_call: TRBV27; j_call: TRBJ1-1; cdr3_aa: CASSLYGTGNTEAFF; cdr3_nt: TGTGCCAGCAGTTTATATGGGACAGGTAACACTGAAGCTTTCTTT
clone_size: many; d_call: TRBD2; v_call: TRBV2; j_call: TRBJ2-7; cdr3_aa: CASAETSGRSEQYF; cdr3_nt: TGTGCCAGCGCGGAGACTAGCGGGAGAAGCGAGCAGTACTTC
clone_size: NA; d_call: TRBD2; v_call: TRBV12-5; j_call: TRBJ2-2; cdr3_aa: CASGLVRVAGGHTGELFF; cdr3_nt: TGTGCTAGTGGTTTGGTACGGGTAGCGGGAGGACACACCGGGGAGCTGTTTTTT
clone_size: NA; d_call: TRBD1; v_call: TRBV18; j_call: TRBJ2-2; cdr3_aa: CASSPRGQGGTGELFF; cdr3_nt: TGTGCCAGCTCACCACGGGGACAGGGAGGCACCGGGGAGCTGTTTTTT
clone_size: NA; d_call: NA; v_call: TRBV30; j_call: TRBJ2-7; cdr3_aa: CAWSKVWPMTYEQYF; cdr3_nt: TGTGCCTGGAGTAAGGTGTGGCCGATGACCTACGAGCAGTACTTC
clone_size: NA; d_call: NA; v_call: TRBV28; j_call: TRBJ1-2; cdr3_aa: CASSATRGYGYTF; cdr3_nt: TGTGCCAGCAGCGCTACAAGGGGCTATGGCTACACCTTC
clone_size: NA; d_call: NA; v_call: TRBV7-9; j_call: TRBJ1-5; cdr3_aa: CASSYDGPQHF; cdr3_nt: TGTGCCAGCAGCTACGATGGGCCCCAGCATTTT